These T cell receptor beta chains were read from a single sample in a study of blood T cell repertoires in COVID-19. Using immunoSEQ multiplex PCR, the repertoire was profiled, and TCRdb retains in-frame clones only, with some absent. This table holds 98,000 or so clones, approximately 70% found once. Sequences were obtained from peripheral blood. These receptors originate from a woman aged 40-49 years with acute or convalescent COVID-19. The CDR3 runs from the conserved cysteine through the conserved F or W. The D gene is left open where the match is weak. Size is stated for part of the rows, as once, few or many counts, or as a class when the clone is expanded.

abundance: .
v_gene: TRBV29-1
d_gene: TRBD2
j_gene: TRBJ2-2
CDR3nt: TGCAGCGTAGGGGGATATATACATCGGGATGGGACTAGCGGGGGTTCAAACACCGGGGAGCTGTTTTTT
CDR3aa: CSVGGYIHRDGTSGGSNTGELFF

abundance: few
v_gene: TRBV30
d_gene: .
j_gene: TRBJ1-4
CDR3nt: TGTGCCTGGAGACCCCATAGGACCGGAAACCAGGGAGAAAAACTGTTTTTT
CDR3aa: CAWRPHRTGNQGEKLFF

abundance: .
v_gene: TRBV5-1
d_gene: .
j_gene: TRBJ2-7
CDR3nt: TGCGCCAGCAGCTTCGAGGGAGGAGACTACGAGCAGTACTTC
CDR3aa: CASSFEGGDYEQYF

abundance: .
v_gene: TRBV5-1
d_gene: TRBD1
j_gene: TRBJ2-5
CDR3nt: TGCGCCAGCAGCGCCATACAGGGGGCCGACGAGACCCAGTACTTC
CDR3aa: CASSAIQGADETQYF

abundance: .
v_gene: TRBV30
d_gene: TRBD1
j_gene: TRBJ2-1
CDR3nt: TGTGCCTCCGGACAGGGGGCGCGTAATGAGCAGTTCTTC
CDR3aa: CASGQGARNEQFF

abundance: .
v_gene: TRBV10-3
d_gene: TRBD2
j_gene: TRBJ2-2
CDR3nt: TGTGCCATCACTGCGGGTGGACTAGCGGACGCGAACACCGGGGAGCTGTTTTTT
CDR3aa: CAITAGGLADANTGELFF

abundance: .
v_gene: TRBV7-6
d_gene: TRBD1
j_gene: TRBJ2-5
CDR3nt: TGTGCCAGCAGCTTTCTAGACAGGGCCCAAGAGACCCAGTACTTC
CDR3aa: CASSFLDRAQETQYF

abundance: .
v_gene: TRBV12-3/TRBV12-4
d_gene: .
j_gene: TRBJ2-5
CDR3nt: TGTGCCAGCAGTCGTATGCGAGAGACCCAGTACTTC
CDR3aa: CASSRMRETQYF

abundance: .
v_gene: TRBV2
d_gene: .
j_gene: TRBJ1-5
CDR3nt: TGTGCCGGAACAACTGGACTAAATAGGCCCCAGCATTTT
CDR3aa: CAGTTGLNRPQHF

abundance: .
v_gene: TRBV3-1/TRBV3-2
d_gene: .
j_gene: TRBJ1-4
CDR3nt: TGTGCCAGCAGCCAAGACCAACAGGGAAGTGAAAAACTGTTTTTT
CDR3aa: CASSQDQQGSEKLFF

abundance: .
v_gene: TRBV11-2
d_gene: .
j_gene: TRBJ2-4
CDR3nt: TGTGCCAGCAGCTTAGTTGGCACCCTAGCCAAAAACATTCAGTACTTC
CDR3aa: CASSLVGTLAKNIQYF

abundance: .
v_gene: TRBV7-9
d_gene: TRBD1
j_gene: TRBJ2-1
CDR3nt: TGTGCCAGCAGCTTGACACAGGGGAACAATGAGCAGTTCTTC
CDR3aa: CASSLTQGNNEQFF

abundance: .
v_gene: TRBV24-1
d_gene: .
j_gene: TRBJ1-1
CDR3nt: TGTGCCACCAGCCCCACGGGTGAGCGGGTGGCTTTCTTT
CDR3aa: CATSPTGERVAFF

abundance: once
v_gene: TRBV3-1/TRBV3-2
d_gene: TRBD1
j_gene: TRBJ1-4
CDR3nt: TGTGCCAGCAGCCAAATGACAGGGCCTAATGAAAAACTGTTTTTT
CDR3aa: CASSQMTGPNEKLFF

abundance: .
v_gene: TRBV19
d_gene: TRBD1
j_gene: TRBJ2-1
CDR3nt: TGTGCCAGTAGTATGGACAGGTTCGGTGAGCAGTTCTTC
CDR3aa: CASSMDRFGEQFF

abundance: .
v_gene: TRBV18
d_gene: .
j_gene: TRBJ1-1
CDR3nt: TGTGCCAGCTCACCAAGTTACAGTTCGAACACTGAAGCTTTCTTT
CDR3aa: CASSPSYSSNTEAFF

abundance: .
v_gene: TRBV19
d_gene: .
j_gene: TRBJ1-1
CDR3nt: TGTGCCAGTATCGGGGGGAAAAGGGGAGCTTTCTTT
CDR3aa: CASIGGKRGAFF

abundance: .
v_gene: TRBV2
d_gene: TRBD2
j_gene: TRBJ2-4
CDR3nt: TGTGCCAGCAGTGAGAGCGGGGGAACAAAAAACATTCAGTACTTC
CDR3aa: CASSESGGTKNIQYF

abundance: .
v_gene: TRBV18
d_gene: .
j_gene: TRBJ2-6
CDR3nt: TGTGCCAGCTCACCACGGGCACAGGGATATTCTGGGGCCAACGTCCTGACTTTC
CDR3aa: CASSPRAQGYSGANVLTF

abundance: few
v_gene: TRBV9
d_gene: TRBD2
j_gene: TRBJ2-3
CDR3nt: TGTGCCAGCAGCACACTAGCGGGGGGGCACGGGGATACGCAGTATTTT
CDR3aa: CASSTLAGGHGDTQYF

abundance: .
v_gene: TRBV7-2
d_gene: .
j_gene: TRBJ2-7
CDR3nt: TGTGCCAGCAGCGCCCCGGGCTACGAGCAGTACTTC
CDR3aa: CASSAPGYEQYF

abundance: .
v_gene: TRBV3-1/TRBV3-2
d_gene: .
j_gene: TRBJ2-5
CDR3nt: TGTGCCAGCAGCTATCAGGGATGGGAGACCCAGTACTTC
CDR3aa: CASSYQGWETQYF

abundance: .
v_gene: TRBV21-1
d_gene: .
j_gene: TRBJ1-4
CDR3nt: TGTGCCAGCAGCAAAGGACAGGGCAAGCGGGAAAAACTGTTTTTT
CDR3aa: CASSKGQGKREKLFF